Reported below is one TCR beta chain. This entry comes from a study of cytomegalovirus exposure and HLA in healthy donors. The CDR3 spans 11 residues. CDR1 is DFQATT and CDR2 is SNEGSKA in the germline V gene (reference sequence). V lost 0 bases to trimming and J lost 11 bases, with 10 bases between them. 60 Vbeta and 13 Jbeta primers were used in PCR. TCRdb's table, derived via immunoSEQ multiplex PCR, lists solely in-frame clones and lacks some. Among 60,000 to 90,000 clones listed, about 70% were seen once. The TCR sequence derives from a woman between 45 and 60 years old in good health and CMV-seropositive. This rearrangement joins TRBV20-1 to TRBJ1-1; D unclear. Sequenced: PBMCs. CDR3 coding DNA: TGCAGTGCTAGAGACGCCCCCGGGGCTTTCTTT. Amino acid sequence: CSARDAPGAFF.